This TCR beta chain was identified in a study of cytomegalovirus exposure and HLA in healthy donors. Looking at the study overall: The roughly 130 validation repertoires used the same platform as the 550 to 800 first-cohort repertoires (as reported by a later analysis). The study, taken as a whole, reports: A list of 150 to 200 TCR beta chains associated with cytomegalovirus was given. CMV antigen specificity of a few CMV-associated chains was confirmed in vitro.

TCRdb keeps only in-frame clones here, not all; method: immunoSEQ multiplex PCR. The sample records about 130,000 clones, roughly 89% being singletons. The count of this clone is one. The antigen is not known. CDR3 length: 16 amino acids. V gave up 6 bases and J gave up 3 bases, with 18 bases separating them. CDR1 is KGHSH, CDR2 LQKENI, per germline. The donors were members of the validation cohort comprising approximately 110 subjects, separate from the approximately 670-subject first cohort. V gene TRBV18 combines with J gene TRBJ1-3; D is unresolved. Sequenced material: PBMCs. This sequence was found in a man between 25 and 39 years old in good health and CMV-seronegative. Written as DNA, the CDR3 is TGTGCCAGCTCCCAAGATAGACAATCGCGTGGAAACACCATATATTTT. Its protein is CASSQDRQSRGNTIYF.